Following are 10 T cell receptor beta chains from one sample sequenced in a study of OX40 agonist ivuxolimab in advanced cancers. The library was obtained by the immunoSEQ multiplex PCR assay. In its TCRdb copy, this immuneACCESS table keeps in-frame sequences only and misses some clones. Where compared with another copy, unresolved V genes explain less than half of these, and the others have no known cause. This sample comprises 72,000 or so clones, roughly nine tenths of them detected only once. About an eighth of the sample lies in the top ten. The sequenced sample was CD4+ or CD8+ T cells sorted from blood, obtained in a trial of the OX40 agonist ivuxolimab. These receptor sequences come from an adult with an advanced solid tumor such as melanoma, head and neck, liver or kidney cancer.

V gene TRBV6-1 combines with J gene TRBJ1-1; D is ambiguous. V lost 1 base and J 0 bases, leaving 3 bases between the germline ends. Germline CDR1 MNHNS, CDR2 SASEGT. There are 13 residues in the CDR3. CDR3 loop: CASSEGLNTEAFF. CDR3 in DNA: TGTGCCAGCAGTGAAGGACTGAACACTGAAGCTTTCTTT.

The V and J genes are TRBV29-1 and TRBJ2-3, with 10 nucleotides matching TRBD2. V gave up 8 bases and J gave up 4 bases; unmatched junction bases: 9. The germline V gene encodes CDR1 SQVTM and CDR2 ANQGSEA. This CDR3 has 14 residues. In nucleotides, the CDR3 is TGCAGCTCAACCTCTAGCGGGAGCCCAGATACGCAGTATTTT. The encoded protein is CSSTSSGSPDTQYF.

V is TRBV10-3 and J is TRBJ1-1; 9 nucleotides agree with TRBD1. Germline-derived CDR1 and CDR2 are ENHRY and SYGVKD. The CDR3 extends over 14 amino acids. V trimming: 3 bases; J trimming: 8 bases; junction bases outside the gene matches: 7. CDR3 protein: CAISDPGQGMEAFF. The CDR3 nucleotides read TGTGCCATCAGTGACCCCGGACAGGGGATGGAAGCTTTCTTT.

This clone has only a few counts. This sequence joins TRBV6-6 and TRBJ2-5; 7 bases fit TRBD1. CDR3 length equals 13 residues. After removal of 8 bases from V and 1 base from J, the junction contained 4 bases not matched to a gene. Germline V gives CDR1 MNHNY, CDR2 SVGAGI (reference sequence). The CDR3 bases are TGTGCCAGCCTTCGACAGGGCCAAGAGACCCAGTACTTC. It translates to CASLRQGQETQYF.

The chain has TRBV9 and TRBJ2-3; D not resolved. V was clipped by 2 bases and J by 6 bases, with 19 bases between them. The germline V gene encodes CDR1 SGDLS and CDR2 YYNGEE. The CDR3 is 16 residues long. The CDR3 here is CASSVSPIVASDTQYF. The CDR3 DNA reads TGTGCCAGCAGCGTGTCCCCCATAGTAGCTTCGGATACGCAGTATTTT.

The chain combines TRBV10-2 with TRBJ2-1, with 10 bases identical to TRBD2. Trimming took 10 bases from V and 6 from J; bases not matched to a gene: 6. Germline CDR1 is WSHSY and CDR2 is SAAADI. There are 13 residues in the CDR3. For the CDR3, the DNA is TGCGCCACCGGACTAGCGGAATTCAATGAGCAGTTCTTC. Its translation is CATGLAEFNEQFF.

V is TRBV18 and J is TRBJ2-5; D call uncertain. The length of the CDR3 is 14 residues. In germline, CDR1 is KGHSH, CDR2 LQKENI. With 6 bases removed from V and 1 base from J, the gap between germline ends came to 12 bases. The CDR3 region is CASSRNMFQETQYF. The DNA for the CDR3 is TGTGCCAGCTCCCGTAACATGTTCCAAGAGACCCAGTACTTC.

CDR3 bases: TGTGCCAGCAGCTTTACCTACGACGAGGGGAACACTGAAGCTTTCTTT. Translated, it gives CASSFTYDEGNTEAFF. This chain joins TRBV28 and TRBJ1-1; D is undetermined. This CDR3 has 16 amino acids. The V gene's germline CDR1 is MDHEN and CDR2 SYDVKM. V was cut by 6 bases and J by 1 base, with 18 bases left in between. The whole variable domain, remainder taken from reference TRBV28 and TRBJ1-1, is DVKVTQSSRYLVKRTGEKVFLECVQDMDHENMFWYRQDPGLGLRLIYFSYDVKMKEKGDIPEGYSVSREKKERFSLILESASTNQTSMYLCASSFTYDEGNTEAFFGQGTRLTVV.

This clone came up a few times. The V and J genes are TRBV6-6 and TRBJ1-2; 11 bases line up with TRBD1. Per germline, CDR1 MNHNY and CDR2 SVGAGI (reference sequence). CDR3 length: 14 amino acids. The trim removed 2 bases at V and 7 bases at J, leaving 3 bases unmatched. In DNA, the CDR3 is TGTGCCAGCAGTTACAGGGGGACAGGGGGTGGCTACACCTTC. Protein product: CASSYRGTGGGYTF.

The chain uses TRBV5-4 and TRBJ1-2; a possible D gene is TRBD1 (5 bases). The CDR3 consists of 14 residues. From germline, CDR1 is SGHNT and CDR2 YYREEE (reference sequence). Deletions cut 1 base from V and 2 bases from J, with 9 bases between. The CDR3 DNA reads as TGTGCCAGCAGCTTGAGGAGGGGCAACTATGGCTACACCTTC. This codes for CASSLRRGNYGYTF.